This T cell receptor beta chain was documented in a study of molecular identifiers for immune sequencing clone quantification. General observations from the study: Effector cells had over 98% of their molecules in clones above 20 RNA copies, while naive cells had under 1%. Among one million naive cells, spiked Jurkat TCR RNA from a single cell was reportedly detectable.

Between 20,000 and 1,000,000 sorted cells, with 10%, 30% or 50% RNA, yielded naive CD8 libraries. Looked up from germline, CDR1 is MGHRA and CDR2 is YSYEKL. The CDR3 is 15 amino acids. Germline trimming cut 0 bases from V and 8 bases from J; bases unmatched to any gene: 6. One entry per CDR3 protein results from TCRdb running MiXCR on the PCR reads. The sample yields 490,000 or so distinct CDR3 sequences, around 21% seen once. There are a few counts of this clonotype. Its matching antigen is unknown. The clonotype originates from a human donor in good health. Some libraries in this study had Jurkat cell RNA spiked in. The rearrangement joins TRBV4-1 to TRBJ1-4, with 7 bases that match TRBD1. Sequences were obtained from naive CD8+ T cells from blood, with Jurkat cell RNA spiked in. The subset denotes: FACS-sorted CD8+CD4-CCR7+CD45RA+ naive T cells. The CDR3 reads CASSQDKGAGEKLFF. The CDR3 DNA reads TGCGCCAGCAGCCAAGATAAGGGGGCAGGGGAAAAACTGTTTTTT.